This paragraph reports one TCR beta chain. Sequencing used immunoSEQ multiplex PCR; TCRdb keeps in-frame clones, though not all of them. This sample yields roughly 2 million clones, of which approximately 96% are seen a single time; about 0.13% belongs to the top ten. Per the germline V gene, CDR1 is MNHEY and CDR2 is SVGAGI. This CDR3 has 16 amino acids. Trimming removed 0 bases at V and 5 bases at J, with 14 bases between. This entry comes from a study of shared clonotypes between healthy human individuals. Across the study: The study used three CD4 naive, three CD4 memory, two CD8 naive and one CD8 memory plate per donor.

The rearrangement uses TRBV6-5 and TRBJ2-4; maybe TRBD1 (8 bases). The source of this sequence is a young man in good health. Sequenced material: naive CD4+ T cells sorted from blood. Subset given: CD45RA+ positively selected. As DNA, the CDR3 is TGTGCCAGCAGTTACTCGACAGGGGCGGGGGAAAACATTCAGTACTTC. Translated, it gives CASSYSTGAGENIQYF.